This is a list of T cell receptor beta chains from one sample in a study of blood T cell repertoires in COVID-19. Only in-frame clones appear in the TCRdb table, and some are missing; sequencing was by immunoSEQ multiplex PCR. Seen here are fewer than 250,000 clones, around 85% observed once, and the top ten hold about 0.95%. Input material: peripheral blood. The receptors originated from a man aged 55 to 70 with COVID-19, enrolled during active disease. CDR3s include the opening cysteine and the closing phenylalanine or tryptophan. Each record gives: V gene, J gene, D gene, CDR3 length, clone size, CDR3 DNA, CDR3 protein. D genes are given only for firm matches. Size tells how often a clone was seen (once, few, many) or the class of an expanded clone, and some rows leave it out.

>TRBV10-3|TRBJ1-2|.|13|.
TGTGCCATCAGTCTTCAGGGAACCTATGGCTACACCTTC
CAISLQGTYGYTF
>TRBV2|TRBJ2-7|.|13|.
TGTGCCAGCAGATCCGGGAATCCCTACGAGCAGTACTTC
CASRSGNPYEQYF
>TRBV10-2|TRBJ1-2|.|15|once
TGCGCCAGCAGTCCCCCCAGGGCGGCTAACTATGGCTACACCTTC
CASSPPRAANYGYTF
>TRBV3-1/TRBV3-2|TRBJ2-6|TRBD1|18|.
TGTGCCAGCAGCCCTCGAACCCCAGGGGGCCTGGGGGCCAACGTCCTGACTTTC
CASSPRTPGGLGANVLTF
>TRBV27|TRBJ2-7|TRBD2|16|.
TGTGCCAGCAGTCCCGTCGGACTAGCGGGAATAGGCGAGCAGTACTTC
CASSPVGLAGIGEQYF
>TRBV20-1|TRBJ2-7|TRBD2|14|few
TGCAGTGCTAGTCGGCTAGCGGAGATCTACGAGCAGTACTTC
CSASRLAEIYEQYF
>TRBV5-1|TRBJ2-1|TRBD2|14|.
TGCGCCAGCAGCTTAGCGGGAGGGCACAATGAGCAGTTCTTC
CASSLAGGHNEQFF
>TRBV30|TRBJ1-1|TRBD1|14|.
TGTGCCTGGAGTGCTGCAGGGGGCAAAACTGAAGCTTTCTTT
CAWSAAGGKTEAFF
>TRBV2|TRBJ1-5|.|12|.
TGTGCCAGCAGTTCGGGGGTCCAGCCCCAGCATTTT
CASSSGVQPQHF
>TRBV6-5|TRBJ2-7|.|12|.
TGTGCCAGCAGCCACACAGATGGTGGGCAGTACTTC
CASSHTDGGQYF
>TRBV6-5|TRBJ2-5|TRBD1|14|.
TGTGCCAGCAGTCGGACAGGGGGCGAAGAGACCCAGTACTTC
CASSRTGGEETQYF
>TRBV28|TRBJ2-1|TRBD2|14|once
TGTGCCAGCAGGGCTAGCGGCTCCTACAATGAGCAGTTCTTC
CASRASGSYNEQFF
>TRBV20-1|TRBJ1-6|.|15|few
TGCAGTGCTAGTTTATCGCAGAACCAATATTCACCCCTCCACTTT
CSASLSQNQYSPLHF
>TRBV3-1/TRBV3-2|TRBJ1-2|.|15|once
TGTGCCAGTAGACCCCGCGGACAGCCTCTGAGTGGCTACACCTTC
CASRPRGQPLSGYTF
>TRBV27|TRBJ2-7|TRBD1|14|once
TGTGCCAGCAGGCTGGGACAGGGGCCCTACGAGCAGTACTTC
CASRLGQGPYEQYF
>TRBV19|TRBJ2-7|TRBD2|16|.
TGTGCCAGTAGCCCCCTAACTAGCGGGAGGGCCGACGAGCAGTACTTC
CASSPLTSGRADEQYF
>TRBV18|TRBJ2-7|TRBD1|13|.
TGTGCCAGCTCACCAGGGACAGCCTACGAGCAGTACTTC
CASSPGTAYEQYF
>TRBV6-6|TRBJ1-2|.|15|.
TGTGCCAGCAGTTACTCAGAATCCCCGGTGCATGGCTACACCTTC
CASSYSESPVHGYTF
>TRBV11-2|TRBJ2-3|TRBD2|15|.
TGTGCCAGCAGCCCGACTAGCGGGAGAGTAGATACGCAGTATTTT
CASSPTSGRVDTQYF
>TRBV7-9|TRBJ1-1|TRBD1|13|.
TGTGCCAGCAGTCGACAGGGAAACACTGAAGCTTTCTTT
CASSRQGNTEAFF
>TRBV7-8|TRBJ2-1|.|13|.
TGTGCCAGCAGTCTTCTGTCGGGAAATGAGCAGTTCTTC
CASSLLSGNEQFF
>TRBV6-1|TRBJ2-7|TRBD1|15|.
TGTGCCAGCAGTTTTTTGGACAGGGCAGCCTACGAGCAGTACTTC
CASSFLDRAAYEQYF
>TRBV6-5|TRBJ2-2|.|15|.
TGTGCCAGCAGGGGGCATTTGGGATCCGGCGGGGAGCTGTTTTTT
CASRGHLGSGGELFF
>TRBV4-1|TRBJ2-7|TRBD2|15|few
TGCGCCAGCAGCTCCCGGACTAGCGAAAGGGGCGAGCAGTACTTC
CASSSRTSERGEQYF
>TRBV10-2|TRBJ1-1|.|13|.
TGCGCCAGCAGTGAACAGGGAAGTACTGAAGCTTTCTTT
CASSEQGSTEAFF
>TRBV27|TRBJ1-6|.|15|.
TGTGCCAGCAGTCTGCAGGGTTCCTATAATTCACCCCTCCACTTT
CASSLQGSYNSPLHF
>TRBV4-1|TRBJ1-1|TRBD1|15|.
TGCGCCAGCAGCCCCCAGGGGGACAGGGACACTGAAGCTTTCTTT
CASSPQGDRDTEAFF
>TRBV5-1|TRBJ2-1|.|17|.
TGCGCCAGCAGCTTGGGCCCCGTCAGGGGGGACGGCAATGAGCAGTTCTTC
CASSLGPVRGDGNEQFF
>TRBV5-1|TRBJ1-2|TRBD1|16|.
TGCGCCAGCAGCTCCGCCGGGACAGCTATTAACTATGGCTACACCTTC
CASSSAGTAINYGYTF
>TRBV5-8|TRBJ2-7|.|14|.
TGTGCCAGCAGTCCAAAATCAGGGGTTTACGAGCAGTACTTC
CASSPKSGVYEQYF
>TRBV7-9|TRBJ1-5|TRBD1|16|.
TGTGCCAGCAGCCCTGCAAGGGACAGCGGCAATCAGCCCCAGCATTTT
CASSPARDSGNQPQHF
>TRBV12-3/TRBV12-4|TRBJ1-2|.|12|.
TGTGCCAGCAGTTTTGGGCCTTGGGGCTACACCTTC
CASSFGPWGYTF
>TRBV6-2/TRBV6-3|TRBJ1-6|.|16|.
TGTGCCAGCAGTTTGTTTCTTGCGGAGGGAGGGGAACCCCTCCACTTT
CASSLFLAEGGEPLHF
>TRBV9|TRBJ1-1|.|14|once
TGTGCCAGCAGCGGAAGGGGGGGAGACACTGAAGCTTTCTTT
CASSGRGGDTEAFF
>TRBV29-1|TRBJ2-1|.|11|.
TGCAGCCCCGGGACTGGGAATGAGCAGTTCTTC
CSPGTGNEQFF
>TRBV27|TRBJ2-7|.|13|.
TGTGCCAGCAGTCCACAGGTACGTTCGGAGCAGTACTTC
CASSPQVRSEQYF
>TRBV27|TRBJ2-3|TRBD2|15|.
TGTGCCAGCGCGTCTCTTAGCGGGAGTTCCGATACGCAGTATTTT
CASASLSGSSDTQYF
>TRBV3-1/TRBV3-2|TRBJ1-4|TRBD1|19|.
TGTGCCAGCAGCCAAGAAACGGGACAGACGGGAACAACTAATGAAAAACTGTTTTTT
CASSQETGQTGTTNEKLFF
>TRBV5-1|TRBJ2-1|TRBD1|13|.
TGCGCCAGCAGCCCACAGGGACAGCATGAGCAGTTCTTC
CASSPQGQHEQFF
>TRBV6-5|TRBJ2-6|TRBD2|15|once
TGTGCCAGCAGAGCCGGGGGGGGAGGGGCCAACGTCCTGACTTTC
CASRAGGGGANVLTF
>TRBV7-2|TRBJ1-6|.|13|.
TGTGCCAGCAGCTTACAGGGCGATTCACCCCTCCACTTT
CASSLQGDSPLHF
>TRBV5-6|TRBJ2-7|TRBD2|13|.
TGTGCCAGCAGCCGACTAGCGGTCTACGAGCAGTACTTC
CASSRLAVYEQYF
>TRBV24-1|TRBJ1-2|.|12|.
TGTGCCACCAGCCCAGGGGACTATGGCTACACCTTC
CATSPGDYGYTF
>TRBV2|TRBJ1-1|.|13|.
TGTGCCAGCAGCCAAGGGGAGAACACTGAAGCTTTCTTT
CASSQGENTEAFF
>TRBV24-1|TRBJ2-1|.|15|.
TGTGCCACCAGTGATCAGGGTAGCTCCTACAATGAGCAGTTCTTC
CATSDQGSSYNEQFF
>TRBV28|TRBJ2-1|TRBD1|22|.
TGTGCCAGCAGGCGGGGTTTGTACAAAGCTGTAACATTGTGGGGACAGGGTAATGAGCAGTTCTTC
CASRRGLYKAVTLWGQGNEQFF
>TRBV6-6|TRBJ1-4|TRBD1|16|once
TGTGCCAGCAGCCTAGGACAGGGAGGTCACTATGAAAAACTGTTTTTT
CASSLGQGGHYEKLFF
>TRBV6-1|TRBJ2-1|.|14|once
TGTGCCAGCAGTGAAGCCACTCGAAGGAGTGAGCAGTTCTTC
CASSEATRRSEQFF
>TRBV19|TRBJ2-1|TRBD2|13|.
TGTGCCAGCCGGAATCTAGCGGGCAATGAGCAGTTCTTC
CASRNLAGNEQFF
>TRBV9|TRBJ2-1|TRBD1|16|.
TGTGCCAGCAGCGTAGCTCGAGACAGGGGGAACAATGAGCAGTTCTTC
CASSVARDRGNNEQFF
>TRBV6-5|TRBJ2-3|TRBD2|14|.
TGTGCCAGCGGACTAGCGGGAGCAACGGATACGCAGTATTTT
CASGLAGATDTQYF
>TRBV7-9|TRBJ1-3|.|16|.
TGTGCCAGCAGCGCCTCGGAGGGTCGATCTGGAAACACCATATATTTT
CASSASEGRSGNTIYF
>TRBV30|TRBJ2-4|TRBD2|19|.
TGTGCCTGGAGTGTAAGGTTGTGGGCTAGCGGGAGGGAGAGAAACATTCAGTACTTC
CAWSVRLWASGRERNIQYF
>TRBV4-1|TRBJ1-4|.|15|.
TGCGCCAGCAGCCTAGGACAACTCCGAGGTGAAAAACTGTTTTTT
CASSLGQLRGEKLFF
>TRBV14|TRBJ1-1|.|12|.
TGTGCCAGCAGCCAGGAAGCGCCCGGCGCTTTCTTT
CASSQEAPGAFF
>TRBV6-6|TRBJ1-1|.|13|.
TGTGCCAGCAGTGGACAGAAGAACACTGAAGCTTTCTTT
CASSGQKNTEAFF
>TRBV3-1/TRBV3-2|TRBJ1-1|.|15|.
TGTGCCAGCAGCCCCCGAGCCCAATGGAACACTGAAGCTTTCTTT
CASSPRAQWNTEAFF
>TRBV7-8|TRBJ1-2|TRBD1|13|.
TGTGCCAGCACTACAGACAGGGTCGGTGGCTACACCTTC
CASTTDRVGGYTF
>TRBV2|TRBJ2-2|.|13|.
TGTGCCAGCAGGTCACTAGACACCGGGGAGCTGTTTTTT
CASRSLDTGELFF
>TRBV9|TRBJ1-4|TRBD1|14|.
TGTGCCAGCAAAGGACAGGAAAATAATGAAAAACTGTTTTTT
CASKGQENNEKLFF